A single sample gave rise to the 15 T cell receptor beta chains below, sequenced in a study of CD8 T cells in ankylosing spondylitis. MiXCR was run by TCRdb on the 5' RACE reads, yielding one entry per CDR3 protein. The sample yields 150,000 to 200,000 distinct CDR3 sequences, under 35% seen once. Input material: synovial fluid, either unsorted or a sorted T cell fraction (not recorded which). The receptors originated from a male donor with ankylosing spondylitis.

The rearrangement uses TRBV2 and TRBJ2-7; 7 bases are shared with TRBD1. This CDR3 region has 13 residues. V was clipped by 6 bases and J by 2 bases; unmatched bases: 4. The germline CDR1 and CDR2 sequences are SNHLY and FYNNEI. CDR3 region: CASSDRAPYEQYF. The CDR3 nucleotides are TGTGCCAGCAGCGACAGGGCCCCCTACGAGCAGTACTTC. Filled out from reference TRBV2 and TRBJ2-7, the complete variable domain reads EPEVTQTPSHQVTQMGQEVILRCVPISNHLYFYWYRQILGQKVEFLVSFYNNEISEKSEIFDDQFSVERPDGSNFTLKIRSTKLEDSAMYFCASSDRAPYEQYFGPGTRLTVT.

This clonotype appeared once. The chain couples TRBV15 to TRBJ2-7, with 7 bases aligning to TRBD2. Germline loops: CDR1 LNHNV, CDR2 YYDKDF (reference sequence). This CDR3 contains 12 residues. V gave up 2 bases and J gave up 9 bases; unmatched junction bases: 4. The CDR3 sequence is CATSRSGEGQYF. As DNA, the CDR3 is TGTGCCACCAGCAGATCTGGGGAGGGGCAGTACTTC.

This clonotype turned up a few times. The rearrangement joins TRBV4-1 to TRBJ2-7, with unresolved D. The length of the CDR3 is 16 residues. Trimming left V 0 bases short and J 2 bases short, with 14 bases between. The germline V gene encodes CDR1 MGHRA and CDR2 YSYEKL. CDR3 sequence reads: CASSQETRGGTYEQYF. As DNA, the CDR3 is TGCGCCAGCAGCCAAGAAACGCGCGGCGGAACCTACGAGCAGTACTTC.

The V gene is TRBV25-1, the J gene TRBJ2-7, with D possibly being TRBD2 (5 bases). V dropped 3 bases and J dropped 7 bases, with 19 bases sitting between them. The CDR3 extends over 15 amino acids. CDR1 is MGHDK, CDR2 SYGVNS, per germline. CDR3 sequence: CASSESRPNSGEQYF. For the CDR3, the DNA is TGTGCCAGCAGTGAGAGTAGGCCTAATTCGGGGGAGCAGTACTTC.

The chain is built from TRBV28 and TRBJ2-7; TRBD2 matches at 7 bases. Germline assignment: CDR1 MDHEN and CDR2 SYDVKM. J lost 5 bases, V lost 6 bases, and 19 bases had no gene match. The CDR3 runs 17 residues. DNA of the CDR3: TGTGCCAGCAGCCCATACACCCTGGGGGGGAGTACGCACGAGCAGTACTTC. Its protein is CASSPYTLGGSTHEQYF.

This sequence joins TRBV4-1 and TRBJ1-1; D is unclear. V gave up 0 bases and J gave up 8 bases, with 7 bases separating them. This CDR3 contains 12 residues. The germline V gene has CDR1 MGHRA and CDR2 YSYEKL. CDR3 region: CASSQEGREAFF. CDR3 nucleotides: TGCGCCAGCAGCCAAGAAGGCAGAGAAGCTTTCTTT.

This clonotype was seen many times. The chain links TRBV12-3 or TRBV12-4 to TRBJ1-2; a possible D gene is TRBD1 (5 bases). Trimming took off 7 bases at V and 0 bases at J, with 15 bases between the two ends. The CDR3 contains 15 residues. The CDR3 DNA is TGTGCCAGCAACCCCCTCAGGGCTTCTAACTATGGCTACACCTTC. This gives the protein CASNPLRASNYGYTF.

This chain joins TRBV5-1 and TRBJ2-7; D gene ambiguous. Trimming stripped 1 base from V and 7 bases from J, with 9 bases between. The germline V gene has CDR1 SGHRS and CDR2 YFSETQ. The CDR3 runs 12 residues. The CDR3 DNA is TGCGCCAGCAGCTTGTCCAGCTTTGAGCAGTACTTC. This sequence encodes CASSLSSFEQYF.

The chain carries TRBV6-1 and TRBJ2-2, with 11 nucleotides matching TRBD2. Trimming took 7 bases from V and 7 from J; bases not matched to a gene: 2. Germline V gives CDR1 MNHNS, CDR2 SASEGT. CDR3 length equals 13 residues. CDR3 residues: CASKLAGVGELFF. CDR3 sequence (DNA): TGTGCCAGCAAACTAGCGGGAGTCGGGGAGCTGTTTTTT.

V is TRBV3-1 and J is TRBJ2-1; D call uncertain. This CDR3 comprises 11 residues. Germline V gene sequence: CDR1 LGHDT, CDR2 YNNKEL (reference sequence). Trimming cost V 3 bases and J 9 bases, with 6 bases left between them. The CDR3 nucleotides are TGTGCCAGCAGCCACTCCCGTGAGCAGTTCTTC. Translating gives CASSHSREQFF.

This clonotype was seen more than once but under ten times. This chain uses TRBV20-1 with TRBJ1-6, with 8 bases aligning to TRBD1. Per the germline V gene, CDR1 is DFQATT and CDR2 is SNEGSKA (reference sequence). This CDR3 comprises 15 residues. The J segment lost 7 bases and the V segment lost 5 bases, leaving 10 bases of the junction unmatched. The CDR3 protein is CSAPSRQGRNSPLHF. CDR3 bases: TGCAGTGCTCCGAGTCGACAGGGGCGGAATTCACCCCTCCACTTT.

The chain uses TRBV4-1 and TRBJ2-3; 8 bases map to TRBD1. V lost 1 base to trimming and J lost 2 bases; unmatched junction nucleotides: 8. Germline V gives CDR1 MGHRA, CDR2 YSYEKL. The CDR3 extends over 17 amino acids. The chain's CDR3 is CASSQGAQGAATDTQYF. For the CDR3, the DNA is TGCGCCAGCAGCCAAGGAGCTCAGGGGGCGGCCACAGATACGCAGTATTTT.

In this sample, this clonotype turned up a few times. This chain links TRBV5-1 with TRBJ2-7; the D is unclear. This CDR3 contains 14 residues. The ends were cut back, 1 base at V and 0 bases at J, with 8 bases in the middle. CDR1 and CDR2 (germline): SGHRS, YFSETQ. CDR3 nucleotides: TGCGCCAGCAGCTTGAGTGGGAACTCCTACGAGCAGTACTTC. Its protein product is CASSLSGNSYEQYF.

This clonotype was recorded a few times. The chain uses TRBV12-3 or TRBV12-4 and TRBJ1-6; 8 bases line up with TRBD1. CDR3 length: 12 residues. With 4 bases clipped from V and 12 bases from J, the junction kept 2 bases outside the gene matches. For the CDR3, the DNA is TGTGCCAGCAGTTACAGGGGGGGACCCCTCCACTTT. Residues: CASSYRGGPLHF.

In its sample, this clonotype was seen many times. The gene calls are TRBV20-1 and TRBJ1-6, with D unclear. V dropped 2 bases and J dropped 0 bases, with 8 bases sitting between them. This CDR3 contains 15 residues. Germline V CDR1 and CDR2: DFQATT, SNEGSKA (reference sequence). CDR3 protein: CSARTRGSYNSPLHF. CDR3 DNA: TGCAGTGCTAGAACGCGGGGCTCCTATAATTCACCCCTCCACTTT.